This T cell receptor beta chain appears in the sequencing data of a study of cytomegalovirus exposure and HLA in healthy donors. Study-level points and caveats: Previously analyzed data showed that most TCR beta V segments were productive at a frequency of about 90% or about 30%. Some TCR beta chains (164 of them) were listed as cytomegalovirus-associated.

The CDR3 totals 15 residues. Germline V gives CDR1 MDHEN, CDR2 SYDVKM. J gave up 4 bases and V 0 bases, and 2 bases lay outside the gene matches. As regards this clone: Its antigen remains unidentified.

PCR involved 60 Vbeta and 13 Jbeta primers. As originally analysed: Later, 65 million to 90 million unique TCR beta chains were counted in an analysis, and some 9.9 million of them were shared. The assay was immunoSEQ multiplex PCR, and TCRdb's table has in-frame clones only and misses some. V and J calls and clone size are those listed in that table; D and trimming were worked out from the DNA. The table records about 190,000 clones, about 81% of them present only once. Sampled while nominally healthy, donors likely had unrecorded immune exposures. The V call is TRBV28, the J call TRBJ2-7; 11 nucleotides agree with TRBD2. Sequencing was performed on PBMCs. The clonotype originates from a young man in good health and CMV-seropositive. The CDR3 DNA follows: TGTGCCAGCAGTTTATGGGCTAGCGGGGGGTACGAGCAGTACTTC. Translated: CASSLWASGGYEQYF. Drawing the rest from reference TRBV28 and TRBJ2-7, the complete variable domain is DVKVTQSSRYLVKRTGEKVFLECVQDMDHENMFWYRQDPGLGLRLIYFSYDVKMKEKGDIPEGYSVSREKKERFSLILESASTNQTSMYLCASSLWASGGYEQYFGPGTRLTVT.